Below, 20 T cell receptor beta chains from the same sample are listed, as sequenced in a study of breast tumors, draining lymph nodes, adjacent tissues. Via MiXCR, TCRdb re-called the multiplex PCR reads, giving one row per CDR3 protein. Of some 85,000 distinct CDR3 sequences in the sample, over 25% were seen once. Breast cancer patients provided tissue from their axillary draining lymph nodes. Sequencing used axillary lymph node tissue. Receptor source: a female donor with breast cancer. Some clones in this sample may be carry-over from other donors' samples.

This clonotype was recorded a few times. The genes are TRBV19 and TRBJ1-1, with no clear D. Trimming took 1 base from V and 3 from J, leaving 6 bases between them. Germline lookup yields CDR1 LNHDA and CDR2 SQIVND (reference sequence). The CDR3 runs to 13 residues. This CDR3 reads CASSIGAYTEAFF. Here the CDR3 DNA reads TGTGCCAGTAGTATAGGAGCTTACACTGAAGCTTTCTTT.

This clonotype has at least ten counts. The chain uses TRBV5-8 and TRBJ2-5; 8 bases match TRBD1. This CDR3 has 16 amino acids. The trim removed 5 bases at V and 3 bases at J, leaving 12 bases unmatched. Germline CDR1 is SGHTS and CDR2 is YDEGEE. The CDR3 sequence: CASSPDRGVTKETQYF. In nucleotides, the CDR3 is TGTGCCAGCAGTCCAGACAGGGGAGTGACTAAAGAGACCCAGTACTTC.

This clonotype was seen ten or more times. The rearrangement uses TRBV20-1 and TRBJ2-1, with TRBD2 matching 10 bases. This CDR3 spans 12 amino acids. J was trimmed by 10 bases and V by 7 bases; bases with no gene match: 7. Germline V gives CDR1 DFQATT, CDR2 SNEGSKA (reference sequence). The CDR3 DNA reads TGCAGTGAAACTAGCGGGACTCGGGAGCAGTTCTTC. Its translation is CSETSGTREQFF.

The table lists this clonotype with many counts. The gene calls are TRBV10-1 and TRBJ2-3; tentatively, D is TRBD2 (6 bases). This CDR3 comprises 16 residues. The V end was cut by 2 bases, the J end by 5 bases, with 17 bases between. Germline values: CDR1 WNHNN, CDR2 SYGVQD (reference sequence). CDR3 loop: CASSEALGGGVDTQYF. The CDR3 nucleotides are TGCGCCAGCAGTGAGGCCTTGGGGGGAGGTGTAGATACGCAGTATTTT.

This chain joins TRBV6-6 and TRBJ1-2, with unresolved D. The germline V gene has CDR1 MNHNY and CDR2 SVGAGI (reference sequence). V lost 11 bases and J 1 base, leaving 14 bases between the germline ends. CDR3 size: 13 residues. CDR3 protein: CAATETVNYGYTF. For the CDR3, the DNA is TGTGCCGCAACGGAAACGGTTAACTATGGCTACACCTTC.

About this clonotype itself: It may be a read error: a sequence one base away is much more abundant. The rearrangement uses TRBV6-1 and TRBJ1-5; 7 bases are a match to TRBD1. The germline CDR1 and CDR2 sequences are MNHNS and SASEGT. The CDR3 runs to 17 residues. The trim removed 8 bases at V and 3 bases at J, leaving 16 bases unmatched. The CDR3 loop reads CASRRAGTANLNQPQHF. The DNA for the CDR3 is TGTGCCAGCCGACGGGCTGGGACAGCCAACCTCAATCAGCCCCAGCATTTT.

Note on this clonotype: A much larger clone lies one base from this, so it may be a read error. The CDR3 nucleotides are TGTGCCAGCAGTCAAGGACAGGCTTACTACGAGCAGTACTTC. Translation: CASSQGQAYYEQYF. J is TRBJ2-7 and V is TRBV6-1; 7 bases are shared with TRBD1. The CDR3 is 14 residues long. V shed 5 bases and J 3 bases; nucleotides not matched to a gene: 7. Germline CDR1 reads MNHNS; CDR2 reads SASEGT.

For this clonotype: This could be a read error, since a much larger clone is one nucleotide away. The chain carries TRBV6-1 and TRBJ1-2; possibly TRBD1 for D (5 bases). The CDR3 runs 16 residues. Germline CDR1 reads MNHNS; CDR2 reads SASEGT. This CDR3 reads CASSQARLGGSRGYTF. CDR3 bases: TGTGCCAGCAGTCAAGCGCGTCTTGGGGGGTCGCGTGGCTACACCTTC.

This clonotype was seen at least ten times. This may be a read error: a much more frequent sequence differs by one nucleotide. The rearrangement joins TRBV9 to TRBJ2-6, with a possible D match to TRBD1 (5 bases). There are 16 residues in the CDR3. Germline CDR1 and CDR2: SGDLS and YYNGEE. The CDR3 loop is CASSLRESSGANALTF. CDR3 sequence (DNA): TGTGCCAGCAGCCTCAGGGAAAGCTCTGGGGCCAACGCCCTGACTTTC.

This clonotype was seen many times. This sequence joins TRBV11-2 and TRBJ2-5, with D possibly being TRBD2 (5 bases). The CDR3 totals 15 residues. V lost 5 bases, J lost 3 bases, and 16 bases lay in between. Germline lookup yields CDR1 SGHAT and CDR2 FQNNGV. CDR3 nucleotide sequence: TGTGCCAGCAGCCGAAGAGGGTCCTTGAAAGAGACCCAGTACTTC. Translating it yields CASSRRGSLKETQYF.

This clonotype has ten or more counts. The V call is TRBV9, the J call TRBJ1-6; TRBD1 agrees at 8 bases. Per the germline V gene, CDR1 is SGDLS and CDR2 is YYNGEE. V dropped 4 bases and J dropped 7; count of bases not matched to a gene: 4. This CDR3 contains 14 residues. CDR3 bases: TGTGCCAGCAGCTTGACAGGGGAGAATTCACCCCTCCACTTT. Translated: CASSLTGENSPLHF.

This clonotype was counted ten times or more. This chain connects TRBV5-1 to TRBJ2-7, with 10 bases aligning to TRBD2. The ends lost 4 bases at V and 3 bases at J; junction bases unmatched: 4. CDR1 and CDR2 (germline): SGHRS, YFSETQ. The CDR3 is 14 amino acids. The chain's CDR3 is CASSPSGSFYEQYF. Written as DNA, the CDR3 is TGCGCCAGCAGCCCTAGCGGGAGTTTCTACGAGCAGTACTTC. The variable domain in full, with the rest retrieved from reference TRBV5-1 and TRBJ2-7, is KAGVTQTPRYLIKTRGQQVTLSCSPISGHRSVSWYQQTPGQGLQFLFEYFSETQRNKGNFPGRFSGRQFSNSRSEMNVSTLELGDSALYLCASSPSGSFYEQYFGPGTRLTVT.

The genes are TRBV2 and TRBJ1-2; 10 bases agree with TRBD1. The germline CDR1 and CDR2 sequences are SNHLY and FYNNEI. CDR3 length: 13 residues. V lost 6 bases and J lost 8; bases outside the gene matches: 6. This chain's CDR3 is CASSGTGAFGYTF. The CDR3 DNA reads as TGTGCCAGCAGCGGGACAGGGGCTTTCGGCTACACCTTC.

This clonotype was seen ten or more times. The CDR3 reads CSARDLGAAGPSGNTIYF. As DNA, the CDR3 is TGCAGTGCTAGAGATCTGGGAGCGGCAGGGCCCTCTGGAAACACCATATATTTT. J is TRBJ1-3 and V is TRBV20-1; D is perhaps TRBD1 (5 bases). There are 18 residues in the CDR3. Germline V lookup: CDR1 DFQATT, CDR2 SNEGSKA (reference sequence). V dropped 0 bases and J dropped 0 bases, with 18 bases sitting between them.

This clonotype was picked up many times. This clone may be a read error of a much larger clone one base away. The chain couples TRBV9 to TRBJ1-2; 11 bases align to TRBD1. Looked up from germline, CDR1 is SGDLS and CDR2 is YYNGEE. The length of the CDR3 is 15 residues. The CDR3 is CASSSLGQGVRGSTF. The CDR3 nucleotides read TGTGCCAGCAGCTCACTGGGACAGGGGGTGCGGGGCTCCACCTTC.

This clonotype was recorded many times. The V call is TRBV6-1, the J call TRBJ2-1; D is unclear. The V gene lost 8 bases and the J gene lost 7 bases, with 15 bases spanning the gap. The CDR3 is 13 amino acids. The V gene's germline CDR1 is MNHNS and CDR2 SASEGT. The CDR3 coding sequence is TGTGCCAGCCCCCCAGAGTGGAAAAATGAGCAGTTCTTC. Amino acids: CASPPEWKNEQFF.

In its sample, this clonotype was seen many times. This rearrangement joins TRBV5-8 to TRBJ1-2, with a weak D call TRBD1 (6 bases). Deletions cut 1 base from V and 1 base from J, with 11 bases between. The CDR3 has 15 amino acids. CDR1 is SGHTS, CDR2 YDEGEE, per germline. This chain's CDR3 is CASSLRDTRNYGYTF. In nucleotides, the CDR3 is TGTGCCAGCAGCTTGAGGGACACCCGTAACTATGGCTACACCTTC.

The chain is built from TRBV20-1 and TRBJ1-2; D unresolved. The V end was cut by 5 bases, the J end by 8 bases, with 3 bases between. The length of the CDR3 is 8 residues. CDR1 DFQATT and CDR2 SNEGSKA come from the germline V gene (reference sequence). The chain's CDR3 is CSAWGYTF. In DNA, the CDR3 is TGCAGTGCTTGGGGCTACACCTTC.

This clonotype was seen many times. The J gene is TRBJ2-5, the V gene TRBV11-2; TRBD1 matches at 9 bases. CDR1 and CDR2 (germline): SGHAT, FQNNGV. Trimming cost V 5 bases and J 3 bases; bases outside gene matches: 4. CDR3 size: 14 residues. The CDR3 nucleotides are TGTGCCAGCAGCCCAGGGACAGGGAAAGAGACCCAGTACTTC. Protein: CASSPGTGKETQYF. Supplemented by reference TRBV11-2 and TRBJ2-5, the full variable domain reads EAGVAQSPRYKIIEKRQSVAFWCNPISGHATLYWYQQILGQGPKLLIQFQNNGVVDDSQLPKDRFSAERLKGVDSTLKIQPAKLEDSAVYLCASSPGTGKETQYFGPGTRLLVL.

Ten or more counts support this clonotype. This chain links TRBV5-5 with TRBJ2-1; a weak D match, TRBD2 (6 bases). Trimming cost V 0 bases and J 7 bases, with 14 bases left between them. Per germline, CDR1 SGHKS and CDR2 YYEKEE (reference sequence). This CDR3 is built from 15 residues. CDR3 protein: CASSLVDLGGNEQFF. CDR3 DNA sequence: TGTGCCAGCAGCTTGGTGGACCTGGGGGGAAATGAGCAGTTCTTC.